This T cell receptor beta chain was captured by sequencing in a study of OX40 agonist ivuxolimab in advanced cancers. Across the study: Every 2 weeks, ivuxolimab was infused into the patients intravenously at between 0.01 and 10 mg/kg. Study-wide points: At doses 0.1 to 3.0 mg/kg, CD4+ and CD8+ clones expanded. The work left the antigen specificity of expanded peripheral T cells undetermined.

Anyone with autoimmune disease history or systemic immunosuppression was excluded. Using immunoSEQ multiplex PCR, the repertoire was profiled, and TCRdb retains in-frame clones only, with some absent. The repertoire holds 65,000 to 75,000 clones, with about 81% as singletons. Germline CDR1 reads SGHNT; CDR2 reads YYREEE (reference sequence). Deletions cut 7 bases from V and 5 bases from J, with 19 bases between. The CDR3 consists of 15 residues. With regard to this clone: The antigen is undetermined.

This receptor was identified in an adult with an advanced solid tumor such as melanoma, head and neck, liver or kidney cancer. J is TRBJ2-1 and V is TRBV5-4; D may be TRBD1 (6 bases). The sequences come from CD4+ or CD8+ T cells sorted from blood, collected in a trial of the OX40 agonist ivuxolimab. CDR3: CASRSGQGSHNEQFF. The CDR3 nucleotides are TGTGCCAGCCGCTCAGGGCAGGGGTCTCACAATGAGCAGTTCTTC.